This entry concerns a single TCR beta chain. There is no known antigen for this receptor. Base qualities are not recorded, but no much larger clone differs from it by a single base. The sample comes from a study of control samples from healthy donors and cancer patients (dated by TCRdb to 2018 to 2020). The library was prepared using the immunoSEQ multiplex PCR assay. Entries here come from immuneACCESS through TCRdb and include only in-frame sequences with V and J called. Some clones fail to appear in such tables; in the studies checked, an unresolved V gene covers under half of the shortfall, and the cause of the remainder is unknown. Within this sample are fewer than 200,000 clones, with 80% to 90% of them counted one time only. Of the sample, under 5% is held by the ten largest clones. Counted from cysteine to phenylalanine, this CDR3 has 15 amino acids. The only DNA kept is the CDR3, 45 bases in frame from the first base. Reading the germline V gene (reference sequence) gives CDR1 LGHDT and CDR2 YNNKEL. The junction carries 11 bases between V and J, which are trimmed by 1 base and 4 bases respectively.

This chain joins TRBV3-1 (or the pseudogene TRBV3-2) to TRBJ1-3; there is no confident call for the D gene. The sequence came from a woman in her 30s in good health. Sequenced material: blood. The CDR3 region: CASSQAHGGGNTIYF. The DNA sequence follows: TGTGCCAGCAGCCAAGCTCACGGCGGAGGAAACACCATATATTTT.